These 9 T cell receptor beta chains were sequenced from one sample in a study of cytomegalovirus exposure and HLA in healthy donors. The PCR employed 60 Vbeta primers together with 13 Jbeta primers. The table came from immunoSEQ multiplex PCR; TCRdb's copy has only in-frame clones and leaves some out. The data show around 70,000 clones, with 86% seen just once and 2% held by the top ten. Material for sequencing was PBMCs. These receptors were collected from a woman under 40 in good health and CMV-seronegative.

The chain recombines TRBV21-1 with TRBJ2-1; the D call of TRBD2 is as the table states it, not checked on the DNA. TRBV21-1 is termed a pseudogene. The CDR3 totals 18 residues. The chain's CDR3 is CASSKIDRRRSSYNEQFF. The CDR3 coding sequence is TGTGCCAGCAGCAAAATAGATCGGAGGCGGAGCTCCTACAATGAGCAGTTCTTC.

This clone has just one count. CDR3 amino acids: CASSPGQTQETQYF. Here the CDR3 DNA reads TGTGCCAGCTCACCGGGGCAAACCCAAGAGACCCAGTACTTC. This chain links TRBV18 with TRBJ2-5; maybe TRBD1 (5 bases). The V end lost 3 bases, the J end lost 1 base, and 9 bases lay between the germline ends. The germline gives CDR1 KGHSH, CDR2 LQKENI. CDR3 size: 14 residues.

As concerns this clone: This same CDR3 is encoded by further DNA sequences in the sample. The DNA for the CDR3 is TGCGCCAGCAGCTTGGGGGGTAGCGGGAGTTTCACAGATACGCAGTATTTT. Encoded protein: CASSLGGSGSFTDTQYF. V gene TRBV5-1 combines with J gene TRBJ2-3, with 9 bases aligning to TRBD2. Germline V lookup: CDR1 SGHRS, CDR2 YFSETQ. The CDR3 is 17 residues long. Trimming removed 0 bases from V and 2 bases from J; junction bases left unmatched: 7.

J is TRBJ2-2 and V is TRBV6-5; tentative D call: TRBD1 (5 bases). Germline CDR1 is MNHEY and CDR2 is SVGAGI. The ends were cut back, 5 bases at V and 5 bases at J, with 12 bases in the middle. This CDR3 contains 14 residues. The CDR3: CASSMTEKTGELFF. CDR3 bases: TGTGCCAGCAGTATGACAGAGAAGACCGGGGAGCTGTTTTTT.

V usage is TRBV5-1 and J usage is TRBJ2-1; TRBD2 matches 9 bases. Germline V gives CDR1 SGHRS, CDR2 YFSETQ. The trim removed 4 bases at V and 10 bases at J, leaving 3 bases unmatched. There are 12 residues in the CDR3. CDR3 amino acids: CASSPGLAEQFF. The DNA for the CDR3 is TGCGCCAGCAGCCCCGGACTAGCGGAGCAGTTCTTC.

This clone has just a few counts. The chain couples TRBV19 to TRBJ1-4; TRBD1 might be the D (5 bases). Germline V gives CDR1 LNHDA, CDR2 SQIVND (reference sequence). V was trimmed by 0 bases and J by 8 bases, leaving 10 bases between them. This CDR3 is 14 amino acids long. The CDR3 reads CASSIEGGIEKLFF. In nucleotides, the CDR3 is TGTGCCAGTAGTATAGAGGGGGGTATCGAAAAACTGTTTTTT.

The chain combines TRBV7-2 with TRBJ1-3, with 12 nucleotides matching TRBD1. The CDR3 spans 15 residues. V was pared by 5 bases and J by 8 bases, with 7 bases of the junction left unmatched. The germline V gene encodes CDR1 SGHTA and CDR2 FQGNSA. Here the CDR3 DNA reads TGTGCCAGCAGCCCAACCGGGACAGGGGGCCACACCATATATTTT. Translated: CASSPTGTGGHTIYF.

The chain joins TRBV19 to TRBJ2-7; the D gene is possibly TRBD1 (5 bases). Trimming shortened V by 7 bases and J by 4 bases, and 17 bases separated the two germline ends. Germline CDR1 reads LNHDA; CDR2 reads SQIVND (reference sequence). CDR3 length: 14 residues. The CDR3 protein is CASTATVDQYEQYF. DNA for the CDR3: TGTGCCAGTACCGCGACAGTCGACCAGTACGAGCAGTACTTC.

The genes are TRBV12-5 and TRBJ2-1; TRBD2 agrees at 9 bases. V dropped 4 bases and J dropped 4; count of bases not matched to a gene: 5. CDR3 length: 15 amino acids. Germline CDR1 and CDR2: LGHNT and FRNRAP. CDR3 DNA: TGTGCTAGTGGTTCCGGGACTAGCAGATACAATGAGCAGTTCTTC. This sequence encodes CASGSGTSRYNEQFF. Supplemented by reference TRBV12-5 and TRBJ2-1, the full variable domain reads DARVTQTPRHKVTEMGQEVTMRCQPILGHNTVFWYRQTMMQGLELLAYFRNRAPLDDSGMPKDRFSAEMPDATLATLKIQPSEPRDSAVYFCASGSGTSRYNEQFFGPGTRLTVL.